These 15 T cell receptor beta chains were all obtained from the same sample, sequenced in a study of cytomegalovirus exposure and HLA in healthy donors. PCR primers comprised 60 Vbeta and 13 Jbeta primers. Some clones are missing from TCRdb's copy, which holds only in-frame ones; the method was immunoSEQ multiplex PCR. The data contain about 78,000 clones, roughly 63% of them seen just once; the ten biggest clones take up more than 5%. Material: PBMCs. The receptor set was obtained from a man aged 25-40 years in good health and CMV-seropositive.

V usage is TRBV6-1 and J usage is TRBJ1-1, with D uncertain. The CDR3 length is 13 residues. The ends were cut back, 3 bases at V and 3 bases at J, with 8 bases in the middle. The germline V gene has CDR1 MNHNS and CDR2 SASEGT. CDR3 protein: CASSDQLYTEAFF. DNA of the CDR3: TGTGCCAGCAGTGACCAACTGTACACTGAAGCTTTCTTT.

J is TRBJ2-5 and V is TRBV2; maybe TRBD1 (6 bases). Between the trimmed V and J ends, which lost 7 bases and 3 bases, there was a span of 15 bases. The CDR3 length is 14 residues. The germline CDR1 and CDR2 sequences are SNHLY and FYNNEI. CDR3: CASNGQTGEETQYF. Here the CDR3 DNA reads TGTGCCAGCAATGGACAGACCGGAGAAGAGACCCAGTACTTC. Full variable domain (outside the CDR3, taken from reference TRBV2 and TRBJ2-5): EPEVTQTPSHQVTQMGQEVILRCVPISNHLYFYWYRQILGQKVEFLVSFYNNEISEKSEIFDDQFSVERPDGSNFTLKIRSTKLEDSAMYFCASNGQTGEETQYFGPGTRLLVL.

The chain recombines TRBV10-3 with TRBJ2-7, with 8 nucleotides matching TRBD2. The CDR3 loop spans 13 amino acids. Germline values: CDR1 ENHRY, CDR2 SYGVKD. J was trimmed by 2 bases and V by 10 bases; bases with no gene match: 7. The DNA for the CDR3 is TGTGCCACCAAAACTAGCGGAGCCTACGAGCAGTACTTC. Translation: CATKTSGAYEQYF.

This clone was seen more than once but under ten times. The V call is TRBV5-1, the J call TRBJ2-3; D perhaps matches TRBD2 (6 bases). The CDR3 runs 14 residues. Trimming pared 0 bases from V and 9 bases from J, leaving 14 bases between. Germline V gene sequence: CDR1 SGHRS, CDR2 YFSETQ. The CDR3 DNA sequence: TGCGCCAGCAGCTTGGGGGAGGAGGCCGGGACGCAGTATTTT. Translating it yields CASSLGEEAGTQYF.

V usage is TRBV27 and J usage is TRBJ1-1; D is ambiguous. Trimming took off 3 bases at V and 0 bases at J, with 8 bases between the two ends. The CDR3 contains 14 residues. Looked up from germline, CDR1 is MNHEY and CDR2 is SMNVEV (reference sequence). CDR3 in amino acids: CASSLGDMNTEAFF. DNA for the CDR3: TGTGCCAGCAGTTTGGGTGACATGAACACTGAAGCTTTCTTT.

The V call is TRBV28, the J call TRBJ1-4, with D possibly being TRBD1 (5 bases). The V and J ends lost 3 bases and 4 bases respectively, with 15 bases between them. The CDR3 sequence is 16 residues long. From germline, CDR1 is MDHEN and CDR2 SYDVKM. The CDR3 DNA is TGTGCCAGCAGTTTTTGGGGACTGTCCTATAATGAAAAACTGTTTTTT. This encodes CASSFWGLSYNEKLFF.

This clone was detected a few times. In DNA form, the CDR3 reads TGTGCCAGCAGCTTAGAATATGGCCCCACGCCCTACGAGCAGTACTTC. Protein product: CASSLEYGPTPYEQYF. The chain recombines TRBV7-9 with TRBJ2-7, with unresolved D. The V end was cut by 1 base, the J end by 2 bases, with 15 bases between. CDR3 size: 16 residues. CDR1 and CDR2 from the germline V gene are SEHNR and FQNEAQ (reference sequence).

The chain carries TRBV6-1 and TRBJ2-1; D is possibly TRBD2 (5 bases). The CDR3 loop spans 15 amino acids. Between the trimmed V and J ends, which lost 3 bases and 0 bases, there was a span of 9 bases. Germline V gene sequence: CDR1 MNHNS, CDR2 SASEGT. CDR3 DNA sequence: TGTGCCAGCAGTGAGGACTTCAGCTCCTACAATGAGCAGTTCTTC. It translates to CASSEDFSSYNEQFF.

V usage is TRBV4-3 and J usage is TRBJ2-4; weak D call: TRBD2 (7 bases). The length of the CDR3 is 17 residues. V was trimmed by 0 bases and J by 7 bases, leaving 19 bases between them. CDR1 is LGHNA and CDR2 is YSLEER in the germline V gene. CDR3 amino acids: CASSQDLGEGDGNIQYF. The CDR3, as DNA: TGCGCCAGCAGCCAAGATCTCGGGGAGGGGGACGGGAACATTCAGTACTTC.

The rearrangement uses TRBV6-5 and TRBJ1-2; tentatively, D is TRBD1 (5 bases). Trimming left V 6 bases short and J 5 bases short, with 10 bases between. This CDR3 contains 12 residues. CDR1 MNHEY and CDR2 SVGAGI come from the germline V gene. CDR3 sequence: CASSRGKYGYTF. In nucleotides, the CDR3 is TGTGCCAGCAGCCGGGGGAAATATGGCTACACCTTC.

This clone has just a few counts. The chain is built from TRBV5-6 and TRBJ2-5; 7 bases fit TRBD2. V shed 2 bases and J 5 bases; nucleotides not matched to a gene: 12. CDR3 length: 16 amino acids. Germline values: CDR1 SGHDT, CDR2 YYEEEE. CDR3 protein: CASSLRAGTGGETQYF. DNA of the CDR3: TGTGCCAGCAGCTTAAGAGCGGGGACCGGGGGGGAGACCCAGTACTTC.

Only one count was recorded for this clone. The V gene is TRBV6-5, the J gene TRBJ2-7; 7 positions match TRBD2. Losses at the gene ends were 6 bases for V and 4 bases for J; bases not matched to a gene: 12. The CDR3 totals 15 residues. Germline lookup yields CDR1 MNHEY and CDR2 SVGAGI. This CDR3 reads CASSRSVGEGYEQYF. The CDR3 bases are TGTGCCAGCAGCCGCTCTGTGGGGGAGGGGTACGAGCAGTACTTC.

The chain employs TRBV5-1 and TRBJ1-2, with D possibly being TRBD1 (6 bases). Germline lookup yields CDR1 SGHRS and CDR2 YFSETQ. The ends were cut back, 4 bases at V and 7 bases at J, with 14 bases in the middle. The CDR3 totals 13 residues. The chain's CDR3 is CASSASGESGYTF. The CDR3 region has the DNA TGCGCCAGCAGCGCGTCAGGGGAGTCTGGCTACACCTTC. The variable domain in full, completed from reference TRBV5-1 and TRBJ1-2, reads KAGVTQTPRYLIKTRGQQVTLSCSPISGHRSVSWYQQTPGQGLQFLFEYFSETQRNKGNFPGRFSGRQFSNSRSEMNVSTLELGDSALYLCASSASGESGYTFGSGTRLTVV.

CDR3 coding DNA: TGTGCCAGCAGCGACAGGACTAGCGGAGTGAACAATGAGCAGTTCTTC. Amino acids: CASSDRTSGVNNEQFF. The chain couples TRBV9 to TRBJ2-1; 10 bases line up with TRBD2. The germline gives CDR1 SGDLS, CDR2 YYNGEE. This CDR3 has 16 amino acids. Trimming at V came to 3 bases and at J to 5 bases, leaving 8 bases not matched to a gene.

The rearrangement links TRBV23-1 to TRBJ2-1; no clear D gene. TRBV23-1 is an ORF; its function is uncertain. CDR3 length: 11 amino acids. Trimming pared 10 bases from V and 5 bases from J, leaving 9 bases between. In DNA, the CDR3 is TGCGCCAATAATATTAACAATGAGCAGTTCTTC. Its translation is CANNINNEQFF.